Given below is one TCR beta chain in context. Its matching antigen is unknown. At one end the junction does not follow the germline gene, possibly because of a read error. The CDR3 is made up of 13 amino acids. These data originate in a study of T cell repertoires in cytomegalovirus infection. Study background: CMV epitopes used comprised recently identified HLA-C-restricted ones and well-studied HLA-B-restricted ones. Both CMV infection and a matching HLA type were indicated by public TCR beta signatures. Study-wide points: Cumulative frequency (of public TCR beta family members) identified carriers of CMV plus the relevant HLA. In two of eight donors, the top clonotype was HLA-C-restricted CMV-specific.

Using its own MiXCR run on the reads, TCRdb lists one record per CDR3 protein. The table lists about 220,000 distinct CDR3 sequences, roughly two fifths of them singletons. This sequence was found in a human donor in good health (CMV status not recorded). Some clones in this sample may be carry-over from other donors' samples. The chain recombines TRBV12-3 or TRBV12-4 with TRBJ2-7, with D perhaps TRBD1 or TRBD2 (5 bases each). Sequencing used CD8+ T cells from cultured PBMCs, obtained from culture after CMV antigen stimulation. CDR3 bases: TGTGCCAGCAGCCGGAGTGGGACCTACGAGCAGTATTTC. Amino acid sequence: CASSRSGTYEQYF.